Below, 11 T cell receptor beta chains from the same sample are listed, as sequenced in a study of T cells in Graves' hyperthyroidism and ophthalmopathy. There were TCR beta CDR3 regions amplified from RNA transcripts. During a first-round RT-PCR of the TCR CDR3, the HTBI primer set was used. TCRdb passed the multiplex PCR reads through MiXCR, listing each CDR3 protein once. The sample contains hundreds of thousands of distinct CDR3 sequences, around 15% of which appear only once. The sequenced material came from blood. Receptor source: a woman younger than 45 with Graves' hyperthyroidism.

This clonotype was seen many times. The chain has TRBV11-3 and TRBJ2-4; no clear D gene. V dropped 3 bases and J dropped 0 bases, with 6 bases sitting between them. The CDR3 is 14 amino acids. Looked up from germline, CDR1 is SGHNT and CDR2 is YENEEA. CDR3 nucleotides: TGTGCCAGCAGCTTTAGACTAGCCAAAAACATTCAGTACTTC. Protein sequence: CASSFRLAKNIQYF.

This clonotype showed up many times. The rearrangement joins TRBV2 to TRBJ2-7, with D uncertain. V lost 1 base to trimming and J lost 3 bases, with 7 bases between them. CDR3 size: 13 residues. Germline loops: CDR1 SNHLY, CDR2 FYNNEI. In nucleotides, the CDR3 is TGTGCCAGCAGTGAAGACCGCCGCTACGAGCAGTACTTC. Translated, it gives CASSEDRRYEQYF. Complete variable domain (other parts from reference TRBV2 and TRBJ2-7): EPEVTQTPSHQVTQMGQEVILRCVPISNHLYFYWYRQILGQKVEFLVSFYNNEISEKSEIFDDQFSVERPDGSNFTLKIRSTKLEDSAMYFCASSEDRRYEQYFGPGTRLTVT.

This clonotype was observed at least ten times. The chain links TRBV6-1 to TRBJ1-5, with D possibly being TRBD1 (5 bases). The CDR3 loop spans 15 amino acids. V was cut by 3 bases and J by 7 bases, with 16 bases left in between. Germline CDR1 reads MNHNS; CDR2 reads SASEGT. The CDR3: CASSETQGGGQPQHF. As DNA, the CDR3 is TGTGCCAGCAGTGAGACGCAGGGAGGAGGCCAGCCCCAGCATTTT.

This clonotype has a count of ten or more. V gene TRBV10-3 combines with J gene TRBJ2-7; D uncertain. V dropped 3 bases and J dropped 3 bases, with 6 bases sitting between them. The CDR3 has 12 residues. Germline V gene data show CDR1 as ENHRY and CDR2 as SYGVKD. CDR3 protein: CAISEWGYEQYF. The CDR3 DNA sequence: TGTGCCATCAGTGAATGGGGCTACGAGCAGTACTTC.

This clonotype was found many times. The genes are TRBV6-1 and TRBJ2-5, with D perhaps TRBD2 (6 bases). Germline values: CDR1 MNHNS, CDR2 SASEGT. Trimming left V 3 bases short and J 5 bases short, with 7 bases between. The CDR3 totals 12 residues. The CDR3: CASSDGGETQYF. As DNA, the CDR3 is TGTGCCAGCAGTGATGGGGGGGAGACCCAGTACTTC.

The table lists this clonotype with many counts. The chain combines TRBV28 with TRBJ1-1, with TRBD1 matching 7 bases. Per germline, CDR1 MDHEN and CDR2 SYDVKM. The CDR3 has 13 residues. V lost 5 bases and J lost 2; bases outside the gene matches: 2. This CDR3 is CASSTGANTEAFF. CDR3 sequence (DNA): TGTGCCAGCAGTACAGGGGCCAACACTGAAGCTTTCTTT.

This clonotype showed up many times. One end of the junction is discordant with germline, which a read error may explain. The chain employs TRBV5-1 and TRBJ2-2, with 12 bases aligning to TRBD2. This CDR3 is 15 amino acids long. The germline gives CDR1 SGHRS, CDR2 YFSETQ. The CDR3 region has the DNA TGTGCCAGCAGCCCGGGACTAGCGGGTTCCGGGGAGCTGTTTTTT. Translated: CASSPGLAGSGELFF.

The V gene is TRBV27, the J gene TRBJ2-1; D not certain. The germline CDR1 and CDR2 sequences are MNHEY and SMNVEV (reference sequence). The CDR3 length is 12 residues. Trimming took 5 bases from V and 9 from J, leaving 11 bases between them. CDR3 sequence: CASSQRTGEQFF. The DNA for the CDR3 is TGTGCCAGCAGTCAAAGGACGGGTGAGCAGTTCTTC.

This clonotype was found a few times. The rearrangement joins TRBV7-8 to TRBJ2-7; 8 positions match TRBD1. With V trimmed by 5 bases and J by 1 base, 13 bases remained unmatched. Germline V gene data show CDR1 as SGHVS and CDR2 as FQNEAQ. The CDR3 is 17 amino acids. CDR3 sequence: CASSPSRTGRLSYEQYF. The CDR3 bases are TGTGCCAGCAGCCCCTCGCGGACAGGGCGGTTATCCTACGAGCAGTACTTC.

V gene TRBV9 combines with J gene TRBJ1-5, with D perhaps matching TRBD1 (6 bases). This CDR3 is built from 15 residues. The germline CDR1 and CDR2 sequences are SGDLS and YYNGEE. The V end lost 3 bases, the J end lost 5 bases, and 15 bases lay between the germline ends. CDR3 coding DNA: TGTGCCAGCAGCGCCTCTGGACAGCCCCATCAGCCCCAGCATTTT. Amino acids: CASSASGQPHQPQHF.

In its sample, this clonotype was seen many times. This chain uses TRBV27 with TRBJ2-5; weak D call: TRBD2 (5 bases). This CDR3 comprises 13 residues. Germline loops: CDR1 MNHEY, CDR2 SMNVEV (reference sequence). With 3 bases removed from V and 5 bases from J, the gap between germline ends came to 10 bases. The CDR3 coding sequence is TGTGCCAGCAGTTTCGGGGTCGCGGAGACCCAGTACTTC. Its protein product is CASSFGVAETQYF.